This TCR beta chain is from a study of cytomegalovirus exposure and HLA in healthy donors. About the study: Approximately 81% of 398 genotyped donors fell in the Caucasian-associated ancestry cluster. General observations from the study: Most TCRs appeared rarely, but some public TCRs recurred in many donors. Researchers catalogued about 150 TCR beta chains as cytomegalovirus-associated. Later findings reportedly placed an Asian-associated ancestry cluster below the approximately 670-donor mean for N-insertions.

In regard to this clone: Its target is unknown.

Researchers ran the PCR with 60 Vbeta and 13 Jbeta primers. Sequencing used immunoSEQ multiplex PCR; TCRdb keeps in-frame clones, though not all of them. Seen here are approximately 100,000 clones, more than 65% observed once, and the top ten hold about a tenth. Germline loops: CDR1 SGHAT, CDR2 FQNNGV. The CDR3 has 17 residues. What was sequenced was PBMCs. The receptor was isolated from a woman under 30 in good health and CMV-seropositive. This chain connects TRBV11-2 to TRBJ2-5; 10 bases fit TRBD2. The last part of the DNA fits TRBJ2-7 better; the J call may be wrong. This CDR3 is CASSFPTQREGVHEQYF. The CDR3 nucleotides read TGTGCCAGCAGCTTTCCCACCCAGCGGGAGGGAGTGCACGAGCAGTACTTC.